A single sample gave rise to the 31 T cell receptor beta chains below, sequenced in a study of glioma-infiltrating T cells after dendritic cell vaccination. Specified time point: after dendritic cell vaccination, including at tumor progression/relapse. Sequencing used immunoSEQ multiplex PCR; TCRdb keeps in-frame clones, though not all of them. The data show roughly 85,000 clones, around 84% seen once. Source: blood, taken after dendritic cell vaccination. The receptors stem from a human donor with glioblastoma.

The chain joins TRBV27 to TRBJ2-2, with 8 bases lining up with TRBD1. This CDR3 comprises 14 residues. Germline lookup yields CDR1 MNHEY and CDR2 SMNVEV (reference sequence). J lost 5 bases, V lost 8 bases, and 7 bases had no gene match. The CDR3 DNA reads TGTGCCAGCCTAGACAGGGGTGGAACCGGGGAGCTGTTTTTT. This codes for CASLDRGGTGELFF.

Here the CDR3 reads CASKTGGNTGYTF. The CDR3 DNA reads TGTGCCAGTAAGACAGGGGGCAACACTGGCTACACCTTC. This rearrangement joins TRBV2 to TRBJ1-2; 10 positions match TRBD1. Germline assignment: CDR1 SNHLY and CDR2 FYNNEI. This CDR3 contains 13 residues. The V gene end was trimmed by 9 bases and the J gene end by 7 bases; junction bases not matched to a gene: 8.

The genes are TRBV29-1 and TRBJ2-3; the D gene is possibly TRBD2 (6 bases). Trimming shortened V by 7 bases and J by 2 bases, and 13 bases separated the two germline ends. Germline CDR1 is SQVTM and CDR2 is ANQGSEA. This CDR3 is 13 amino acids long. The CDR3: CSAGRGFTDTQYF. The CDR3 nucleotides are TGCAGCGCGGGGCGGGGATTCACAGATACGCAGTATTTT.

The J gene is TRBJ2-1, the V gene TRBV28; weak D call: TRBD2 (5 bases). The germline V and J ends were trimmed by 6 bases and 7 bases, with 19 bases remaining between them. The CDR3 contains 15 residues. In germline, CDR1 is MDHEN, CDR2 SYDVKM. The CDR3 DNA is TGTGCCAGCAGCAATGGCGGGCTTGGTTTGAATGAGCAGTTCTTC. It yields the protein CASSNGGLGLNEQFF.

The V and J genes are TRBV4-3 and TRBJ2-7, with D perhaps TRBD2 (6 bases). The DNA end favors TRBJ2-1, so the J call may be wrong. In germline, CDR1 is LGHNA, CDR2 YSLEER. The CDR3 runs 13 residues. The CDR3 region has the DNA TGCGCCAGCAGCCAAAGGAGAGGGAGGGAGCAGTTCTTC. This sequence encodes CASSQRRGREQFF.

V and J are TRBV7-8 and TRBJ1-3, with a possible D match to TRBD1 (5 bases). The CDR3 has 13 residues. The germline V gene has CDR1 SGHVS and CDR2 FQNEAQ. The V and J ends lost 2 bases and 16 bases respectively, with 18 bases between them. DNA of the CDR3: TGTGCCAGCAGCTTAAGTTTGACAGCCCTCGTTTATTTT. Its translation is CASSLSLTALVYF.

The V call is TRBV30, the J call TRBJ2-2, with D unresolved. The CDR3 is 13 residues long. Trimming left V 0 bases short and J 5 bases short, with 7 bases between. The germline V gene has CDR1 GTSNPN and CDR2 SVGIG (reference sequence). The CDR3 coding sequence is TGTGCCTGGAGTGTCGGTTGGACCGGGGAGCTGTTTTTT. This codes for CAWSVGWTGELFF.

This chain uses TRBV5-1 with TRBJ2-5; 9 bases fit TRBD2. The DNA end is more similar to TRBJ2-7, so the J call may be wrong. This CDR3 contains 15 residues. Germline V CDR1 and CDR2: SGHRS, YFSETQ. The CDR3 loop reads CASSLGTSVSYEQYF. CDR3 bases: TGCGCCAGCAGCTTGGGGACTAGCGTTTCCTACGAGCAGTACTTC.

The CDR3: CASGRGRRYEQYF. For the CDR3, the DNA is TGTGCCAGCGGCAGGGGGAGACGGTACGAGCAGTACTTC. The rearrangement joins TRBV28 to TRBJ2-7; TRBD1 aligns across 7 bases. The CDR3 extends over 13 amino acids. CDR1 and CDR2 from the germline V gene are MDHEN and SYDVKM. Trimming at V came to 8 bases and at J to 4 bases, leaving 8 bases not matched to a gene.

J is TRBJ2-1 and V is TRBV11-1, with D maybe TRBD2 (6 bases). V dropped 1 base and J dropped 10 bases, with 17 bases sitting between them. This CDR3 comprises 15 residues. CDR1 is SGHAT and CDR2 is FQDESV in the germline V gene (reference sequence). DNA of the CDR3: TGTGCCAGCAGCTTAGTCGTCCAACTTGGGGGGGAGCAGTTCTTC. This gives the protein CASSLVVQLGGEQFF.

The chain joins TRBV27 to TRBJ1-2; D might be TRBD1 (5 bases). Germline V gene sequence: CDR1 MNHEY, CDR2 SMNVEV (reference sequence). Between the trimmed V and J ends, which lost 5 bases and 8 bases, there was a span of 21 bases. The CDR3 sequence is 15 residues long. The DNA of the CDR3 is TGTGCCAGCAGTCCCACGAAACAGGTCTTTGGGGGCTACACCTTC. Encoded protein: CASSPTKQVFGGYTF.

V usage is TRBV6-5 and J usage is TRBJ2-1, with TRBD1 as a possible D gene (6 bases). The CDR3 has 15 amino acids. Germline V gene lookup returns CDR1 MNHEY and CDR2 SVGAGI. The V end lost 5 bases, the J end lost 4 bases, and 15 bases lay between the germline ends. Here the CDR3 reads CASSHPGHNYNEQFF. CDR3 DNA sequence: TGTGCCAGCAGTCACCCGGGACACAATTACAATGAGCAGTTCTTC.

This clone showed up just once. The chain carries TRBV19 and TRBJ1-4; D perhaps matches TRBD1 (5 bases). CDR3 length: 13 amino acids. V shed 3 bases and J shed 6 bases, with 8 bases lying between them. Germline V gene data show CDR1 as LNHDA and CDR2 as SQIVND (reference sequence). CDR3 DNA: TGTGCCAGTAGTATCCGGGGGGATGAAAAACTGTTTTTT. Translation gives CASSIRGDEKLFF.

The chain is built from TRBV6-5 and TRBJ1-4; D is possibly TRBD1 (5 bases). The V gene's germline CDR1 is MNHEY and CDR2 SVGAGI. V lost 2 bases to trimming and J lost 3 bases, with 13 bases between them. The CDR3 spans 16 residues. The CDR3 is CASSYGQGWPNEKLFF. As DNA, the CDR3 is TGTGCCAGCAGTTACGGGCAGGGCTGGCCTAATGAAAAACTGTTTTTT.

This chain joins TRBV18 and TRBJ1-3, with TRBD1 identical over 8 bases. Trimming removed 5 bases from V and 2 bases from J; junction bases left unmatched: 5. This CDR3 spans 15 amino acids. CDR1 and CDR2 (germline): KGHSH, LQKENI. CDR3 DNA: TGTGCCAGCTCAAAGACAGGGGAGACTGGAAACACCATATATTTT. Amino acids: CASSKTGETGNTIYF.

V is TRBV6-4 and J is TRBJ2-7; the match to TRBD1 covers 8 bases. The CDR3 extends over 15 amino acids. Germline assignment: CDR1 MRHNA and CDR2 SNTAGT. The V gene end was trimmed by 3 bases and the J gene end by 2 bases; junction bases not matched to a gene: 6. In DNA, the CDR3 is TGTGCCAGCAGTGAGCAGCCGGGACAGGCCTACGAGCAGTACTTC. Residues: CASSEQPGQAYEQYF.

Here the CDR3 DNA reads TGTGCCAGCAGCCCTCCGGGGGGGGCTGGTCAGCCCCAGCATTTT. Its translation: CASSPPGGAGQPQHF. The chain uses TRBV7-9 and TRBJ1-5; tentatively, D is TRBD1 (6 bases). The CDR3 is made up of 15 amino acids. V was trimmed by 5 bases and J by 6 bases, leaving 17 bases between them. The germline V gene has CDR1 SEHNR and CDR2 FQNEAQ (reference sequence).

The chain combines TRBV6-5 with TRBJ2-7, with TRBD1 as a possible D gene (5 bases). V was pared by 2 bases and J by 12 bases, with 20 bases between. This CDR3 has 14 amino acids. Per germline, CDR1 MNHEY and CDR2 SVGAGI. In DNA, the CDR3 is TGTGCCAGCAGTTACCAAGAAACAGGTTCACCCCTGTACTTC. Protein: CASSYQETGSPLYF.

The gene calls are TRBV10-3 and TRBJ1-4, with a possible D match to TRBD1 (5 bases). This CDR3 has 14 residues. V lost 4 bases and J lost 4, with 10 bases in between. CDR1 is ENHRY, CDR2 SYGVKD, per germline. CDR3 loop: CAISAGLSNEKLFF. CDR3 coding DNA: TGTGCCATCAGTGCGGGACTGAGTAATGAAAAACTGTTTTTT.

This clone was counted between two and nine times. The J gene is TRBJ2-7, the V gene TRBV27; 11 bases are shared with TRBD2. V lost 5 bases to trimming and J lost 8 bases; unmatched junction nucleotides: 5. The CDR3 has 13 residues. Germline V lookup: CDR1 MNHEY, CDR2 SMNVEV (reference sequence). DNA of the CDR3: TGTGCCAGCAGTCTGGGGACTAGCGGAAAGCAGTACTTC. This encodes CASSLGTSGKQYF.

This chain connects TRBV18 to TRBJ2-7, with a weak D call TRBD1 (6 bases). CDR1 and CDR2 from the germline V gene are KGHSH and LQKENI. The V gene lost 2 bases and the J gene lost 2 bases, with 13 bases spanning the gap. CDR3 length: 15 amino acids. CDR3 coding DNA: TGTGCCAGCTCACCAGGACAGCTCAGTACCTACGAGCAGTACTTC. This sequence encodes CASSPGQLSTYEQYF.

The rearrangement uses TRBV6-5 and TRBJ2-1; TRBD1 matches 8 bases. With V trimmed by 5 bases and J by 7 bases, 4 bases remained unmatched. Germline CDR1 reads MNHEY; CDR2 reads SVGAGI. The CDR3 loop spans 13 amino acids. CDR3 region: CASSADRANEQFF. CDR3 DNA sequence: TGTGCCAGCAGTGCGGACAGGGCTAATGAGCAGTTCTTC.

The chain couples TRBV4-1 to TRBJ1-1; no reliable D call. Trimming pared 0 bases from V and 7 bases from J, leaving 15 bases between. CDR1 MGHRA and CDR2 YSYEKL come from the germline V gene. The CDR3 has 15 residues. The CDR3 is CASSQDPGIRVEAFF. The CDR3 coding sequence is TGCGCCAGCAGCCAAGATCCAGGAATCCGTGTTGAAGCTTTCTTT.

The chain carries TRBV19 and TRBJ2-7, with no clear D. CDR1 is LNHDA and CDR2 is SQIVND in the germline V gene (reference sequence). V lost 6 bases to trimming and J lost 6 bases, with 12 bases between them. CDR3 length equals 12 residues. The CDR3 DNA follows: TGTGCCAGTAGCCTTGGTCGGTCCGAGCAGTACTTC. Its translation: CASSLGRSEQYF.

The chain uses TRBV27 and TRBJ2-1; tentatively, D is TRBD2 (6 bases). CDR1 is MNHEY, CDR2 SMNVEV, per germline (reference sequence). This CDR3 contains 12 residues. The V and J ends lost 0 bases and 9 bases respectively, with 6 bases between them. The CDR3 sequence: CASSLSGGEQFF. CDR3 bases: TGTGCCAGCAGTTTATCGGGGGGTGAGCAGTTCTTC.

This rearrangement joins TRBV6-5 to TRBJ1-2; 8 bases are a match to TRBD1. Germline V lookup: CDR1 MNHEY, CDR2 SVGAGI. The V and J ends lost 6 bases and 5 bases, in that order; junction bases with no gene match: 8. This CDR3 is built from 14 residues. CDR3: CASSRTGQAYGYTF. The CDR3 coding sequence is TGTGCCAGCAGCAGGACGGGACAGGCTTATGGCTACACCTTC.

J is TRBJ2-3 and V is TRBV19; 10 positions agree with TRBD2. Germline V CDR1 and CDR2: LNHDA, SQIVND (reference sequence). Unmatched junction bases numbered 6, after V lost 3 bases and J lost 0 bases. The CDR3 covers 17 residues. CDR3 amino acids: CASSISPTSGSTDTQYF. The CDR3 nucleotides read TGTGCCAGTAGTATCTCCCCGACTAGCGGGAGCACAGATACGCAGTATTTT.

The rearrangement uses TRBV5-1 and TRBJ2-1, with 7 bases fitting TRBD1. V was pared by 5 bases and J by 0 bases, with 8 bases of the junction left unmatched. Germline CDR1 reads SGHRS; CDR2 reads YFSETQ. The CDR3 contains 16 residues. CDR3 sequence: CASRPTGVRSYNEQFF. The DNA of the CDR3 is TGCGCCAGCAGACCTACAGGGGTTCGCTCCTACAATGAGCAGTTCTTC.

The rearrangement links TRBV28 to TRBJ1-2; TRBD1 aligns across 8 bases. The CDR3 consists of 13 residues. The V gene's germline CDR1 is MDHEN and CDR2 SYDVKM. J was trimmed by 4 bases and V by 8 bases; bases with no gene match: 6. CDR3 sequence: CASVTGEPYGYTF. Written as DNA, the CDR3 is TGTGCCAGCGTGACAGGGGAGCCCTATGGCTACACCTTC.

A single count supports this clone. The CDR3 DNA sequence: TGTGCCAGCAGCCCGGGGAGCGGGGGAGATACGCAGTATTTT. This encodes CASSPGSGGDTQYF. The chain joins TRBV9 to TRBJ2-3, with TRBD2 matching over 8 bases. With 4 bases clipped from V and 5 bases from J, the junction kept 6 bases outside the gene matches. There are 14 residues in the CDR3. Germline V CDR1 and CDR2: SGDLS, YYNGEE.

This chain joins TRBV5-1 and TRBJ1-1; a weak D match, TRBD1 (6 bases). The V end lost 1 base, the J end lost 6 bases, and 19 bases lay between the germline ends. Germline CDR1 reads SGHRS; CDR2 reads YFSETQ. This CDR3 is built from 16 residues. This chain's CDR3 is CASSLSGGARRAEAFF. The CDR3 DNA follows: TGCGCCAGCAGCTTGTCGGGGGGGGCGCGCCGGGCTGAAGCTTTCTTT.